This entry features one T cell receptor beta chain sequence. This clonotype was seen many times. No antigen is known for it. No per-base quality is available; no much larger clone lies one base away. The listed sequencing device is Illumina NovaSeq 6000. cDNA libraries for TCRalpha and TCRbeta were prepared by 5'RACE using constant-segment primers, with sample barcodes and unique molecular identifiers added. Trizol reagent was used to extract RNA from every sample. The libraries were amplified in two PCR steps, and the second step added a second sample barcode and Illumina TruSeq adapters. The libraries were sequenced on an Illumina NovaSeq using 2 x 150 bp paired-end reads. The study's own analysis went as follows. The reads were demultiplexed and collapsed into UMI-guided consensus sequences using migec v1.2.7. Using mixcr v2.1.11, the UMI consensuses were aligned to TRA and TRB V and J templates and assembled into clonotypes. A clonotype was counted as expanded or contracted only when both edgeR and NoisET called the clonotype significant, with the noise models trained on biological replicates. For edgeR calls, a false discovery rate-adjusted p below 0.01 and a log2 fold-change threshold of 1 were applied. As an exploratory analysis of dynamics, max-normalized trajectories of the 1000 most abundant clonotypes were examined by PCA with hierarchical clustering. Separately sequenced CD4+ and CD8+ repertoires were used to assign a CD4 or CD8 phenotype to each responding clone. TCRdb's own reprocessing of the public reads used fastp at Q25 and MiXCR and kept productive beta chains. Entries that share a CDR3 protein sequence are merged under the most common genes and DNA. The V and J calls were determined by TCRdb, not by the authors. Here the sample has more than 250,000 distinct CDR3 sequences; more than 15% occur a single time. Roughly 23% of the sample comes from the top ten.

PBMCs were isolated by Ficoll-Paque density gradient centrifugation. From the germline V gene, CDR1 is ENHRY and CDR2 is SYGVKD. The V and J ends are trimmed by 4 bases and 1 base, leaving 7 bases between them. The CDR3 numbers 14 residues from cysteine through phenylalanine. The kept DNA is CDR3 alone, 42 bases in frame from the first base. The sample is drawn from a study of T-cell memory formation after mild COVID-19 (dated by TCRdb to the early 2020s). Some background on the complete study: TCR sequence clusters from the two donors were found to be largely donor specific. Two young, previously healthy adult volunteers, one female and one male, were included in the cohort. Longitudinal TCRalpha and TCRbeta repertoire sequencing tracked T-cell clones expanding and contracting after mild COVID-19 in a couple of donors. Results the study describes overall, beyond this receptor: Clones contracting from day 15 to 85 had balanced CD4/CD8 phenotypes, while a second wave expanding from day 15 to 37 was biased towards CD4+. The study included only a couple of mild cases, and larger cohorts that include severe cases with pre-infection samples were judged to be necessary. The second-wave clones that peaked on day 37 were not confirmed to be SARS-CoV-2 specific. Some responding clones were detected in pre-infection memory, which suggested that pre-existing cross-reactive memory T cells had joined the SARS-CoV-2 response. Contracting CD4+ clones were located mainly in the CM and EM memory subsets, whereas CD8+ clones were found to be enriched in EMRA.

Material for sequencing was PBMCs or a T cell subset sorted from them (not recorded which). This receptor was obtained from a man aged 18 to 29 who had mild COVID-19 (a few samples of this study predate the infection). The sample titles of this study are shuffled in the database, so cell type and time point are left out; the donor was told from shared clones. The rearranged segments are TRBV10-3 and TRBJ2-2; no D gene call is confident. The nucleotide sequence is TGTGCCATCAGTGGCTTGGGGAACACCGGGGAGCTGTTTTTT. It is translated as CAISGLGNTGELFF.